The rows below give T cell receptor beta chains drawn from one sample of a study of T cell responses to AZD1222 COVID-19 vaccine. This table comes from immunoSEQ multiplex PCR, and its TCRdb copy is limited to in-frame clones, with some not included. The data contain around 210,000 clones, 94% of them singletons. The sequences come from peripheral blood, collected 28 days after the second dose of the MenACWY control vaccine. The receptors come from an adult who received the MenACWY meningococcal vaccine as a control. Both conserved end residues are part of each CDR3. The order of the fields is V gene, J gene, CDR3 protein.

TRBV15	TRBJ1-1	CATSPVGGNTEAFF
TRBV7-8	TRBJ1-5	CASSPSSVGNQPQHF
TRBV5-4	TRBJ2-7	CASSWGPYEQYF
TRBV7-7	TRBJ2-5	CASSLADGLAGETQYF
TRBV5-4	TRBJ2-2	CASSTGTDPTGELFF
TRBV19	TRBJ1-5	CASSDAGSYSNQPQHF
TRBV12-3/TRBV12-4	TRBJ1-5	CASSLMGQPQHF
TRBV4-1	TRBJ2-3	CASSQAVRDYGDTQYF
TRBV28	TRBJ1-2	CASRTGDYGYTF
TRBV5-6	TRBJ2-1	CASIPGDRYNEQFF
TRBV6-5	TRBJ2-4	CASSVTDSLRSF
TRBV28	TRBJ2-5	CASSLWGQGASETQYF
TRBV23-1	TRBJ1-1	CASSQARALMNTEAFF
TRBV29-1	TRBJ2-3	CSVEQGAGADTQYF
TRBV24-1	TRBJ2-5	CATSDRQGGETQYF
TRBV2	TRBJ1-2	CATRDGNYGYTF
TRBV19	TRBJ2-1	CASSIDQDGFNEQFF
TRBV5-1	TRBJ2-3	CASSSGSADTQYF
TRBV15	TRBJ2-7	CATSRDTGIRDYEQYF
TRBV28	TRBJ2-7	CASSPIAGGLPYEQYF
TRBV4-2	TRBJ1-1	CASSQDIPPGNTEAFF
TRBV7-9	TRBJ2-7	CASSLGAYEQYF
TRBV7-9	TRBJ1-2	CASSYTPDRNGYTF
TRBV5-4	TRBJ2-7	CASSSTRPVYEQYF
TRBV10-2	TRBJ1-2	CASSFEQGLGYTF
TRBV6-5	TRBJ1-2	CASSYSASQNYGYTF
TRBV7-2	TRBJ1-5	CASSWDRVQPQHF
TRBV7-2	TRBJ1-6	CASSWGSYNSPLHF
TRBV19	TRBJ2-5	CASSIGQRAGETQYF
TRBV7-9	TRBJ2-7	CASEAQGDEQYF
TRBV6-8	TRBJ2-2	CASLPPGGANTGELFF
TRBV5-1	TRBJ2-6	CASSSTGQSSGANVLTF
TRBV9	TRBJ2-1	CASSVGEGLADYNEQFF